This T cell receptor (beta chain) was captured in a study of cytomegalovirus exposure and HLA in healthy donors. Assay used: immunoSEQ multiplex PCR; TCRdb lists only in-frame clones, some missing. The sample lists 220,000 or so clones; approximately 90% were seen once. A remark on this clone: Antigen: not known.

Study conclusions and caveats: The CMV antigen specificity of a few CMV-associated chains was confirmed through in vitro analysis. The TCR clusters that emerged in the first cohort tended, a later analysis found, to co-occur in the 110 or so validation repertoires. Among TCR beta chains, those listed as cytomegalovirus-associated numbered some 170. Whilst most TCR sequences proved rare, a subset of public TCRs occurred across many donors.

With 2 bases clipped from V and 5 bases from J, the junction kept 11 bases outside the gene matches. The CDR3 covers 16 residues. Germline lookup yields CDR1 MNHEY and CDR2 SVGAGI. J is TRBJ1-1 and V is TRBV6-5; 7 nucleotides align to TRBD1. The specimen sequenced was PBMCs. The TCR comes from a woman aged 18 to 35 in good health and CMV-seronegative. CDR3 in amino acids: CASSYGQDSRGTEAFF. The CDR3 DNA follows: TGTGCCAGCAGTTACGGACAGGACTCCCGGGGGACTGAAGCTTTCTTT.